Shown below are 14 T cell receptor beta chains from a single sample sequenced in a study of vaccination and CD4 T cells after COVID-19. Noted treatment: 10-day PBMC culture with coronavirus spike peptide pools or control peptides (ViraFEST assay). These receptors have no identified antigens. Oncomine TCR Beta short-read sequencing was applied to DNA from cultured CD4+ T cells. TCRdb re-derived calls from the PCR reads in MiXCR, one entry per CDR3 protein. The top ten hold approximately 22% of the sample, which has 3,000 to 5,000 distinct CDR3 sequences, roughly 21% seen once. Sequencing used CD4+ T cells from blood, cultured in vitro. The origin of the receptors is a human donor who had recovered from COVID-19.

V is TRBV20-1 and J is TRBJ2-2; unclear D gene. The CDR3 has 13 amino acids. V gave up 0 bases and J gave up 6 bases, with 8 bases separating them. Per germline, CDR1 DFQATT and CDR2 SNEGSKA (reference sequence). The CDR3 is CSARDVSAGELFF. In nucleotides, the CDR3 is TGCAGTGCTAGAGACGTTTCGGCCGGGGAGCTGTTTTTT.

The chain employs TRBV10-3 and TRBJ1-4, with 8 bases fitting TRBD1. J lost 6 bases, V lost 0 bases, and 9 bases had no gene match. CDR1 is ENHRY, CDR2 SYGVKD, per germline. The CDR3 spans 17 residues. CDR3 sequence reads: CAISESIKGQGDEKLFF. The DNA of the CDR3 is TGTGCCATCAGTGAGTCGATTAAAGGACAGGGAGATGAAAAACTGTTTTTT.

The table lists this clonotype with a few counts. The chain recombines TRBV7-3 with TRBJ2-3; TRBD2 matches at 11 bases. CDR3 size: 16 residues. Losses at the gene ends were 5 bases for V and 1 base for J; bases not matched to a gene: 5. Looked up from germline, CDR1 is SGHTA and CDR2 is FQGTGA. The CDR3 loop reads CASSPTTSGGTDTQYF. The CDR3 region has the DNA TGTGCCAGCAGCCCTACGACTAGCGGGGGCACAGATACGCAGTATTTT.

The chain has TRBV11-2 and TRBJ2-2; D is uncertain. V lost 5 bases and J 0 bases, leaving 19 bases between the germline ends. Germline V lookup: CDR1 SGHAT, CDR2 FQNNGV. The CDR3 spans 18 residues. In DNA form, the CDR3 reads TGTGCCAGCAGCCCTAAAGAAAGCAGCTACCCGAACACCGGGGAGCTGTTTTTT. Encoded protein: CASSPKESSYPNTGELFF.

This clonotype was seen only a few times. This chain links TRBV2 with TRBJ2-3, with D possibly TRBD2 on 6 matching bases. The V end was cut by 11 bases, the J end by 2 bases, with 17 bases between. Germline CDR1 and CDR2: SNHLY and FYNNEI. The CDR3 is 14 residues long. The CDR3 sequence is CAGNRDFSTDTQYF. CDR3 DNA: TGTGCCGGGAACCGGGACTTCTCCACAGATACGCAGTATTTT. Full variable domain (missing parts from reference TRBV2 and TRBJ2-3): EPEVTQTPSHQVTQMGQEVILRCVPISNHLYFYWYRQILGQKVEFLVSFYNNEISEKSEIFDDQFSVERPDGSNFTLKIRSTKLEDSAMYFCAGNRDFSTDTQYFGPGTRLTVL.

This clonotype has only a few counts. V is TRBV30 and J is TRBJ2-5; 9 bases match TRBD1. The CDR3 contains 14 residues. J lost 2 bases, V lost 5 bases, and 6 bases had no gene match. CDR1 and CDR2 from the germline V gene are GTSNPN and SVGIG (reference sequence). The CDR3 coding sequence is TGTGCCTGGGGACAGGGGAATAGACAAGAGACCCAGTACTTC. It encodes CAWGQGNRQETQYF.

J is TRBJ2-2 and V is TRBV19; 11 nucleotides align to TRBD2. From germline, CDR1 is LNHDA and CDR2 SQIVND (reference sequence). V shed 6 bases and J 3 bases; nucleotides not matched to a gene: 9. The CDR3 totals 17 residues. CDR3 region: CASRRVSGGGDTGELFF. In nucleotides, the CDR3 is TGTGCCAGTAGAAGGGTTAGCGGGGGGGGCGACACCGGGGAGCTGTTTTTT.

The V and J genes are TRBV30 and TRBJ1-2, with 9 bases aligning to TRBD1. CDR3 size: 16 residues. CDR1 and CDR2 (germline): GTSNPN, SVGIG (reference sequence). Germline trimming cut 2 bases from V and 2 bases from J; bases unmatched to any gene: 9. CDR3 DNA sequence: TGTGCCTGGAGTCGGGACAGGGTGAGAGGGAACTATGGCTACACCTTC. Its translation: CAWSRDRVRGNYGYTF.

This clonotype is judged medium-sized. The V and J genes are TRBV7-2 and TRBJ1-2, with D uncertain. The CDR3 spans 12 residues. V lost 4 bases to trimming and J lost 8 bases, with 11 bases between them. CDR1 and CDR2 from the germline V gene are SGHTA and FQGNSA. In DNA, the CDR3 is TGTGCCAGCAGCTCCTCCGCCGGGGGCTACACCTTC. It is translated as CASSSSAGGYTF.

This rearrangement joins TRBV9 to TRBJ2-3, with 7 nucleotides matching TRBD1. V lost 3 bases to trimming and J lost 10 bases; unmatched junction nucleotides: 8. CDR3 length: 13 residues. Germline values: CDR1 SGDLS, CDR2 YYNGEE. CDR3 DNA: TGTGCCAGCAGCGAGACAGGGCTGGGCCCGCAGTATTTT. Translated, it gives CASSETGLGPQYF.

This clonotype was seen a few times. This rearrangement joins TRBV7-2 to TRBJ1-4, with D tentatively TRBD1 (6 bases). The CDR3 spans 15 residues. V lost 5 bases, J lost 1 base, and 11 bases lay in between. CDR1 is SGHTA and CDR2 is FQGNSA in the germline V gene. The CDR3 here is CASSLGGRTNEKLFF. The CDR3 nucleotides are TGTGCCAGCAGCCTTGGGGGGCGAACTAATGAAAAACTGTTTTTT.

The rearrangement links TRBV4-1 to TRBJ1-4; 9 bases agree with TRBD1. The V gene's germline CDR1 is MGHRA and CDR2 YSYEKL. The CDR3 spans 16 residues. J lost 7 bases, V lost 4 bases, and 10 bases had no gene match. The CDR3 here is CASSRRQGDLGEKLFF. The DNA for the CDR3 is TGCGCCAGCAGCCGCCGACAGGGGGATTTGGGTGAAAAACTGTTTTTT.

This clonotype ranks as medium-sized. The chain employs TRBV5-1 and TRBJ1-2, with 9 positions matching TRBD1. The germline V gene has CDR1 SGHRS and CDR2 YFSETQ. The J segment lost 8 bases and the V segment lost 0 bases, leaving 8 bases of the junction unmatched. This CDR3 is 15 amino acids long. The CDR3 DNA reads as TGCGCCAGCAGCTTGGGGGACAGGGCCGGTCCGGGCTACACCTTC. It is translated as CASSLGDRAGPGYTF.

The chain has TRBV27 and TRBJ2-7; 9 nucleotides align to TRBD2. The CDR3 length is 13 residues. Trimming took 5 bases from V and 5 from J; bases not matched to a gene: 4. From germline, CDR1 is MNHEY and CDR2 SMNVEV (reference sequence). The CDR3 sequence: CASSASGGNEQYF. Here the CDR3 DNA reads TGTGCCAGCAGTGCCAGCGGGGGGAACGAGCAGTACTTC.